This T cell receptor beta chain was found in a study of PD-L1 blockade in urothelial cancer. Across the whole study: Analyses were performed on blood at 3 weeks after treatment start (the second dose) and at 6 weeks. Study-level findings and limits: Tumor-associated clones in the blood of durable-benefit patients grew more at 3 weeks.

Produced via immunoSEQ multiplex PCR; TCRdb's table is partial and in-frame only. The sample contains tens of thousands of clones, 79% of which appear only once. Germline CDR1 and CDR2: LGHNA and YNFKEQ. After removal of 3 bases from V and 2 bases from J, the junction contained 3 bases not matched to a gene. The CDR3 loop spans 16 amino acids. The time point: peripheral blood 6 weeks after treatment start. Each patient gave between 1 and 8 samples of peripheral blood mononuclear cells, which were collected pretreatment and during treatment. Worth noting for this clone: Its matching antigen is unknown.

The TCR was taken from a man aged 65-85 years with urothelial cancer. Specimen: PBMCs, collected around atezolizumab (anti-PD-L1) treatment. The chain combines TRBV4-2 with TRBJ2-2; TRBD2 agrees at 10 bases. The CDR3 sequence: CASSHASGSNTGELFF. CDR3 DNA sequence: TGTGCCAGCAGCCACGCTAGCGGGAGTAACACCGGGGAGCTGTTTTTT.